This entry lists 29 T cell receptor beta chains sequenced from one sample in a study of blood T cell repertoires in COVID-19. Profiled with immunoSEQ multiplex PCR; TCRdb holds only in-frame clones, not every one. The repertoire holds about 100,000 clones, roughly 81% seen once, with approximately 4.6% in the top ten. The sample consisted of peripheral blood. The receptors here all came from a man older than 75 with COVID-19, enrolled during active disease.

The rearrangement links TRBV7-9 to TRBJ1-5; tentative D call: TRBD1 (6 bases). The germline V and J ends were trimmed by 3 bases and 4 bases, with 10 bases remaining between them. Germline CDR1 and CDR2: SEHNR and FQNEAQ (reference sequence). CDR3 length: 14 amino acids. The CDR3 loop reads CASSLQGPNQPQHF. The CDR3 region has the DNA TGTGCCAGCAGCTTGCAGGGGCCTAATCAGCCCCAGCATTTT.

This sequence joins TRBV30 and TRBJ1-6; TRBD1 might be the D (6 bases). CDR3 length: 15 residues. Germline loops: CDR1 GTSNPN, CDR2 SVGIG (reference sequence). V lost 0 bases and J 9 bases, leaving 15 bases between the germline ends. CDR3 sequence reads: CAWSVSAGASSPLHF. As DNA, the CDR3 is TGTGCCTGGAGTGTATCGGCAGGGGCATCTTCACCCCTCCACTTT.

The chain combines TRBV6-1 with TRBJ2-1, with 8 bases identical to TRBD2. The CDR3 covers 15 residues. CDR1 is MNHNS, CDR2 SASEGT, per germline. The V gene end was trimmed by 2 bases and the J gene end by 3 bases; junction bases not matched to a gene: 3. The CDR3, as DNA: TGTGCCAGCAGTGAACAGAGCGGGGGCTACAATGAGCAGTTCTTC. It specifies CASSEQSGGYNEQFF.

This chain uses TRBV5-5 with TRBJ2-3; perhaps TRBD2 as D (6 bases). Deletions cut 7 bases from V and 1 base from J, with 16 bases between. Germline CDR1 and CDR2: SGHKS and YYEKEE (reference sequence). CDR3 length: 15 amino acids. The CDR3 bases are TGTGCCAGCCGTTCCCGGGGAGGCGGCACAGATACGCAGTATTTT. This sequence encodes CASRSRGGGTDTQYF.

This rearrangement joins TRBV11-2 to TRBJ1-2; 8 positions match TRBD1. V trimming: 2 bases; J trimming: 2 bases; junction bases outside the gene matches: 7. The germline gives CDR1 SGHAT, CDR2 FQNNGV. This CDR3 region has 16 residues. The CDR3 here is CASSLFRGPSNYGYTF. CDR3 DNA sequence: TGTGCCAGCAGCTTATTCAGGGGGCCCTCAAACTATGGCTACACCTTC.

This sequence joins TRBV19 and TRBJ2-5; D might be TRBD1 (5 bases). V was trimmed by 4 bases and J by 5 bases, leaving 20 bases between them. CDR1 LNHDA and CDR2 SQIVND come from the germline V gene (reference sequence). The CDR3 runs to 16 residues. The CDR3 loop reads CASSSRLGQKGETQYF. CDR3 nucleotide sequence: TGTGCCAGTAGTAGCCGCCTAGGACAAAAAGGGGAGACCCAGTACTTC.

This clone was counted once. The CDR3 DNA reads as TGTGCCAGCAGCCTCGGACAGGAGCATCAGCCCCAGCATTTT. Amino acids: CASSLGQEHQPQHF. The rearrangement links TRBV3-1 (or the pseudogene TRBV3-2) to TRBJ1-5, with 7 positions matching TRBD1. This CDR3 comprises 14 residues. V dropped 4 bases and J dropped 5; count of bases not matched to a gene: 5. Germline V gives CDR1 LGHDT, CDR2 YNNKEL (reference sequence).

CDR3 amino acids: CSVRGTSGDTGELFF. CDR3 nucleotides: TGCAGCGTTCGGGGGACTAGCGGGGACACCGGGGAGCTGTTTTTT. This sequence joins TRBV29-1 and TRBJ2-2; 13 nucleotides agree with TRBD2. The V and J ends lost 5 bases and 3 bases, in that order; junction bases with no gene match: 3. The germline V gene encodes CDR1 SQVTM and CDR2 ANQGSEA. The CDR3 is 15 amino acids.

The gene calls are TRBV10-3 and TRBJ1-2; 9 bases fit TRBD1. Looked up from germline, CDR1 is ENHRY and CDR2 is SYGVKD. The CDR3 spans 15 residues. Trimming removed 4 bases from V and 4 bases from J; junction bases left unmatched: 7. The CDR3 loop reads CAISAGQGNTYGYTF. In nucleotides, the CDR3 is TGTGCCATCAGTGCGGGACAGGGTAATACCTATGGCTACACCTTC.

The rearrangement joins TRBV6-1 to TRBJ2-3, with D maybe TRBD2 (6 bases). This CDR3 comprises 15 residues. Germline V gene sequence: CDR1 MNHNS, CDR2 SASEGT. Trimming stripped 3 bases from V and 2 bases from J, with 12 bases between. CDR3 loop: CASSEQTGATDTQYF. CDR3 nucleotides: TGTGCCAGCAGTGAGCAAACGGGAGCCACAGATACGCAGTATTTT.

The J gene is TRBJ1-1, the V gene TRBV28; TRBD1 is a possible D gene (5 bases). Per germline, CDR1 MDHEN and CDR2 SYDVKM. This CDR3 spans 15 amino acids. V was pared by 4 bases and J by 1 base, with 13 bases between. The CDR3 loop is CASSSSGSGNTEAFF. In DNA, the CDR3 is TGTGCCAGCAGTTCCTCAGGGTCTGGGAACACTGAAGCTTTCTTT.

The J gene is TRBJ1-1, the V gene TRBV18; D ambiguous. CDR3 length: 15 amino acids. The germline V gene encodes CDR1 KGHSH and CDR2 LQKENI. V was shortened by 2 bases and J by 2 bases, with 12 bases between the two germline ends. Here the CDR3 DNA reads TGTGCCAGCTCACCATTGGGCAGCCGCAACACTGAAGCTTTCTTT. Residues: CASSPLGSRNTEAFF.

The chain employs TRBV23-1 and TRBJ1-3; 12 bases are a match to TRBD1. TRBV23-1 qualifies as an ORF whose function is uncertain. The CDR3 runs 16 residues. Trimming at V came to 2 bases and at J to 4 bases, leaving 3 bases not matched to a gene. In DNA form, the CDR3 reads TGCGCCAGCAGTCAAGAGGGACAGGGGGCAGGAAACACCATATATTTT. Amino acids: CASSQEGQGAGNTIYF.

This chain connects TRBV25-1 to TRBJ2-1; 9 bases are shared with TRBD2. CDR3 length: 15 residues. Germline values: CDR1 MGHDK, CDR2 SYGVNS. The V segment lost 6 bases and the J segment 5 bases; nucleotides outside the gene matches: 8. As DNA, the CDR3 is TGTGCCAGCAGCCTATTAGCGGGAGTAGACAATGAGCAGTTCTTC. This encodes CASSLLAGVDNEQFF.

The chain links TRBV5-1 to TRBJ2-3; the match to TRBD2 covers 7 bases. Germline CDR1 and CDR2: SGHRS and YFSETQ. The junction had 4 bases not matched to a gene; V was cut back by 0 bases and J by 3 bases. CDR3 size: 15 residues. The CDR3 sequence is CASSLGGSSTDTQYF. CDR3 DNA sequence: TGCGCCAGCAGCTTGGGCGGGAGCTCTACAGATACGCAGTATTTT.

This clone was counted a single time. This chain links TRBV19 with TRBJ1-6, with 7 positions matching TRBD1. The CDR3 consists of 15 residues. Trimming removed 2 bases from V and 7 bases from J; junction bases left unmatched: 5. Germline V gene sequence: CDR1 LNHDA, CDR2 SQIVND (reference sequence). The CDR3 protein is CASSIRQGSNSPLHF. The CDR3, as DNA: TGTGCCAGTAGTATAAGACAGGGCTCAAATTCACCCCTCCACTTT.

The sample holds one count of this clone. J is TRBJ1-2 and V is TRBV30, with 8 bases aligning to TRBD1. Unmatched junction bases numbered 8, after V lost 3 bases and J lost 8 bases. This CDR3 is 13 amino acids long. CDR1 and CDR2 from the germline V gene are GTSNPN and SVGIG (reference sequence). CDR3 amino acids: CAWSQGQARGYTF. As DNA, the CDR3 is TGTGCCTGGAGCCAGGGACAGGCAAGGGGCTACACCTTC.

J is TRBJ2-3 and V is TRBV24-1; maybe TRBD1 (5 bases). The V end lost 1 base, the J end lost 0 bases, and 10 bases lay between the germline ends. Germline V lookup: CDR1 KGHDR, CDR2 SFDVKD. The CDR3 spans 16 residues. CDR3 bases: TGTGCCACCAGTGATTTCGGCAGGGCTAGCACAGATACGCAGTATTTT. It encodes CATSDFGRASTDTQYF.

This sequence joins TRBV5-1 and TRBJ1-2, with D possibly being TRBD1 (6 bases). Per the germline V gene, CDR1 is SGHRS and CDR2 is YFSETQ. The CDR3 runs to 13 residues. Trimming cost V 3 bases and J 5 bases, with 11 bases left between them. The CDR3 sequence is CASSSTGEYGYTF. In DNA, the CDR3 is TGCGCCAGCAGCTCGACAGGCGAGTATGGCTACACCTTC.

The CDR3 DNA reads as TGTGCCAGCAGCTTGGTGGACAGGGGGCAACGTGGCTACACCTTC. It encodes CASSLVDRGQRGYTF. The V gene is TRBV5-6, the J gene TRBJ1-2; TRBD1 matches 11 bases. The CDR3 is 15 amino acids. The germline V gene encodes CDR1 SGHDT and CDR2 YYEEEE. With V trimmed by 0 bases and J by 7 bases, 5 bases remained unmatched.

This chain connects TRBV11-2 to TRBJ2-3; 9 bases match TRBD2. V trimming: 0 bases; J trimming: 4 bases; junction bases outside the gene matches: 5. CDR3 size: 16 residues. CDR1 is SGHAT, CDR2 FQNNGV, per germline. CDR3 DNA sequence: TGTGCCAGCAGCTTAGAGGGAGCGGGGGGTCCAGATACGCAGTATTTT. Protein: CASSLEGAGGPDTQYF.

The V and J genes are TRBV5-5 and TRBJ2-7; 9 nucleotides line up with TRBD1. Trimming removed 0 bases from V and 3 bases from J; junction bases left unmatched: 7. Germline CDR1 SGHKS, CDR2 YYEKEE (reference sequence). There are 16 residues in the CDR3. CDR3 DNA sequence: TGTGCCAGCAGCTTGGCCGGGACAGGGTACCACTACGAGCAGTACTTC. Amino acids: CASSLAGTGYHYEQYF.

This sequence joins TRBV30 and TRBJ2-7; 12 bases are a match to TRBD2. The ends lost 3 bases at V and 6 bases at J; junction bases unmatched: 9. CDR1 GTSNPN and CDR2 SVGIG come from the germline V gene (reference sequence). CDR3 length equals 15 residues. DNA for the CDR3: TGTGCCTGGAGCGCTAGCGGGAGGGCCGCGTTCGAGCAGTACTTC. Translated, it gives CAWSASGRAAFEQYF.

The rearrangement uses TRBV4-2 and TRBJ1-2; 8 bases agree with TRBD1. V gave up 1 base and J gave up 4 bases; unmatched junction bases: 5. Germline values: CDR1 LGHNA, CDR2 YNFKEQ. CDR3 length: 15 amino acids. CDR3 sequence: CASSQVAQGAYGYTF. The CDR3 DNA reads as TGTGCCAGCAGCCAAGTGGCCCAGGGGGCCTATGGCTACACCTTC.

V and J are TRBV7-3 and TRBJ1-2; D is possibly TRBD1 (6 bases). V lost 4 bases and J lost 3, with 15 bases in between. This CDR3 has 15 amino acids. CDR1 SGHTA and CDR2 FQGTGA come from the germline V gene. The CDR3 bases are TGTGCCAGCAGCTGGACAGCCTCTGGCGACTATGGCTACACCTTC. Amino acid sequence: CASSWTASGDYGYTF.

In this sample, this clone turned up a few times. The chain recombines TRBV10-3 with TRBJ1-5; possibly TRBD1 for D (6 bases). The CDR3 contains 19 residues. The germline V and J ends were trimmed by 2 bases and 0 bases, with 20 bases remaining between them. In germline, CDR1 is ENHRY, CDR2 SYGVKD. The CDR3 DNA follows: TGTGCCATCAGTGAGGCCCTCACAGGGATTGGGAATAGCAATCAGCCCCAGCATTTT. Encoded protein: CAISEALTGIGNSNQPQHF.

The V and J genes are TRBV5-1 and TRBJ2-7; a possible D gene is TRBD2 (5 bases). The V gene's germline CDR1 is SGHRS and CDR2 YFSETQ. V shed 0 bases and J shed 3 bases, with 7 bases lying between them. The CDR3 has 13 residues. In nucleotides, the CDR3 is TGCGCCAGCAGCTTGGCCGGGATCTACGAGCAGTACTTC. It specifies CASSLAGIYEQYF.

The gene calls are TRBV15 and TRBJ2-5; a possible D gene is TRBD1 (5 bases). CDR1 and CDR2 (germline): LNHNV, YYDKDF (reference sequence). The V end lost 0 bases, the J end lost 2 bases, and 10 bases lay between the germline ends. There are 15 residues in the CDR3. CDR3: CATSRDSGFQETQYF. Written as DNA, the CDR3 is TGTGCCACCAGCAGAGATTCAGGGTTTCAAGAGACCCAGTACTTC.

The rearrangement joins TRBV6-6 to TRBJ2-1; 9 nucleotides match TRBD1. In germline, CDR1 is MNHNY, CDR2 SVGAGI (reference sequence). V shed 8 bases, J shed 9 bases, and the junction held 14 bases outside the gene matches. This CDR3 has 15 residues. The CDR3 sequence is CASRKSGPTGGEQFF. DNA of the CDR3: TGTGCCAGCCGTAAGTCCGGCCCGACAGGGGGTGAGCAGTTCTTC.